A single sample is the source of the 9 T cell receptor beta chains below, sequenced in a study of T cell responses to AZD1222 COVID-19 vaccine. Data came from immunoSEQ multiplex PCR; TCRdb stores just in-frame clones and leaves some out. The repertoire has 45,000 or so clones, 65% to 85% of them found once; the top ten carry under 65%. The sample in question was peripheral blood, obtained on day 0 of AZD1222 vaccination. The receptors come from an adult in good health.

J is TRBJ2-3 and V is TRBV28; D possibly corresponds to TRBD1 (5 bases). The germline CDR1 and CDR2 sequences are MDHEN and SYDVKM. CDR3 size: 16 residues. Trimming cost V 2 bases and J 0 bases, with 12 bases left between them. The CDR3 DNA is TGTGCCAGCAGTTTAAGGGGAAAAAGTAGCACAGATACGCAGTATTTT. Translated, it gives CASSLRGKSSTDTQYF.

This rearrangement joins TRBV7-9 to TRBJ2-7, with 9 nucleotides matching TRBD1. This CDR3 region has 15 residues. From germline, CDR1 is SEHNR and CDR2 FQNEAQ (reference sequence). Germline trimming cut 3 bases from V and 4 bases from J; bases unmatched to any gene: 7. CDR3 bases: TGTGCCAGCAGCTTTACAGGGGGCGTTTTGTACGAGCAGTACTTC. Translation gives CASSFTGGVLYEQYF.

The table lists this clone with a few counts. The rearrangement uses TRBV28 and TRBJ1-3; 7 bases fit TRBD1. This CDR3 is built from 16 residues. Germline values: CDR1 MDHEN, CDR2 SYDVKM. The junction had 8 bases not matched to a gene; V was cut back by 6 bases and J by 0 bases. Here the CDR3 DNA reads TGTGCCAGCAGCCCCCATGGGACAGTCTCTGGAAACACCATATATTTT. Encoded protein: CASSPHGTVSGNTIYF.

The chain combines TRBV3-1 (or the pseudogene TRBV3-2) with TRBJ1-4; a weak D match, TRBD1 (5 bases). This CDR3 has 12 residues. The germline V gene has CDR1 LGHDT and CDR2 YNNKEL (reference sequence). The V gene lost 6 bases and the J gene lost 11 bases, with 13 bases spanning the gap. The CDR3, as DNA: TGTGCCAGCAGATTCCGGGACGATAAACTGTTTTTT. Translation gives CASRFRDDKLFF.

This clone was picked up a small number of times. The V gene is TRBV23-1, the J gene TRBJ1-1; no definite D call. TRBV23-1 has ORF status, its function being uncertain. V dropped 2 bases and J dropped 1 base, with 5 bases sitting between them. CDR3 length equals 13 residues. The CDR3 sequence is CASSQAQNTEAFF. DNA of the CDR3: TGCGCCAGCAGTCAAGCCCAGAACACTGAAGCTTTCTTT.

V and J are TRBV15 and TRBJ1-5; the D gene is possibly TRBD1 (5 bases). With 3 bases removed from V and 7 bases from J, the gap between germline ends came to 16 bases. The germline V gene encodes CDR1 LNHNV and CDR2 YYDKDF (reference sequence). The CDR3 loop spans 15 amino acids. DNA for the CDR3: TGTGCCACCAGCAGTTGGGCAGGGAATGCGCAGCCCCAGCATTTT. It translates to CATSSWAGNAQPQHF.

This clone has a handful of counts. The chain recombines TRBV2 with TRBJ1-5; D perhaps matches TRBD1 (6 bases). Germline V gene data show CDR1 as SNHLY and CDR2 as FYNNEI. The length of the CDR3 is 16 residues. The V and J ends lost 4 bases and 2 bases respectively, with 15 bases between them. The chain's CDR3 is CASSGMGGAGNQPQHF. CDR3 nucleotides: TGTGCCAGCAGTGGTATGGGGGGCGCGGGCAATCAGCCCCAGCATTTT. The full variable domain, rest sourced from reference TRBV2 and TRBJ1-5, is EPEVTQTPSHQVTQMGQEVILRCVPISNHLYFYWYRQILGQKVEFLVSFYNNEISEKSEIFDDQFSVERPDGSNFTLKIRSTKLEDSAMYFCASSGMGGAGNQPQHFGDGTRLSIL.

The rearrangement joins TRBV6-5 to TRBJ1-3; D might be TRBD1 (5 bases). V lost 8 bases and J 0 bases, leaving 14 bases between the germline ends. This CDR3 is 15 amino acids long. Germline-derived CDR1 and CDR2 are MNHEY and SVGAGI. Here the CDR3 reads CASSSMGTSGNTIYF. In DNA, the CDR3 is TGTGCCAGCTCCTCCATGGGGACCTCTGGAAACACCATATATTTT.

The chain carries TRBV2 and TRBJ2-6; D remains unclear. In germline, CDR1 is SNHLY, CDR2 FYNNEI. The CDR3 loop spans 18 amino acids. V was clipped by 7 bases and J by 1 base, with 20 bases between them. DNA of the CDR3: TGTGCCAGCACCCGAAACGGTCCAGTTAAATCTGGGGCCAACGTCCTGACTTTC. This gives the protein CASTRNGPVKSGANVLTF. Combining the CDR3 with reference TRBV2 and TRBJ2-6 gives the whole variable domain EPEVTQTPSHQVTQMGQEVILRCVPISNHLYFYWYRQILGQKVEFLVSFYNNEISEKSEIFDDQFSVERPDGSNFTLKIRSTKLEDSAMYFCASTRNGPVKSGANVLTFGAGSRLTVL.